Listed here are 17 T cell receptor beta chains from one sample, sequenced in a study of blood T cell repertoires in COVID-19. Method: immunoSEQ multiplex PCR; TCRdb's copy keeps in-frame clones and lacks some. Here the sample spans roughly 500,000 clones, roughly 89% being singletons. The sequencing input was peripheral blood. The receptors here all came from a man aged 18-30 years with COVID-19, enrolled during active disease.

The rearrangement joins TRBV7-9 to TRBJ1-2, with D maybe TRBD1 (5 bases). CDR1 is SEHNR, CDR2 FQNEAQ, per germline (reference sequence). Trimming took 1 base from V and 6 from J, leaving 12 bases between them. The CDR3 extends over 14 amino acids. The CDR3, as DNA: TGTGCCAGCAGCTTAGGTCCAGGGCCAGATGGCTACACCTTC. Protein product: CASSLGPGPDGYTF. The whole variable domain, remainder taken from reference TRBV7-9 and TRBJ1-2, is DTGVSQNPRHKITKRGQNVTFRCDPISEHNRLYWYRQTLGQGPEFLTYFQNEAQLEKSRLLSDRFSAERPKGSFSTLEIQRTEQGDSAMYLCASSLGPGPDGYTFGSGTRLTVV.

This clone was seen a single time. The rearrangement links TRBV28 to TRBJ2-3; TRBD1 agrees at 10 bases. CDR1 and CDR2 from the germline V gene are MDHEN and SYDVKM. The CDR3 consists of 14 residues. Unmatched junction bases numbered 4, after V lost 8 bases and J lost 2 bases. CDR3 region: CASVGTGDTDTQYF. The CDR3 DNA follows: TGTGCCAGCGTCGGGACAGGGGACACAGATACGCAGTATTTT.

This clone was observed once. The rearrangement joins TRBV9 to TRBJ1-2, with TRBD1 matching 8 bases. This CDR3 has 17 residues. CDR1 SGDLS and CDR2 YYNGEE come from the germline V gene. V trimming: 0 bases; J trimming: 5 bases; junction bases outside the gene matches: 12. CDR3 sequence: CASSVGFGQGNWYGYTF. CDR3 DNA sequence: TGTGCCAGCAGCGTAGGATTCGGACAGGGCAATTGGTATGGCTACACCTTC.

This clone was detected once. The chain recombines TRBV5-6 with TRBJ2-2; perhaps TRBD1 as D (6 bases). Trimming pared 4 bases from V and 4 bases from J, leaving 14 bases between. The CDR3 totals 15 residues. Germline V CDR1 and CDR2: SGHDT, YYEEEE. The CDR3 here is CASSTGHYPTGELFF. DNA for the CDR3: TGTGCCAGCAGCACGGGACACTATCCCACCGGGGAGCTGTTTTTT.

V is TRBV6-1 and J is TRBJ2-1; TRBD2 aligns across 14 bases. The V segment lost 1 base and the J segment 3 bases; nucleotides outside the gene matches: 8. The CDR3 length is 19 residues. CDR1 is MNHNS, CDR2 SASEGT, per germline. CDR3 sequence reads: CASSEGTGLAGALYNEQFF. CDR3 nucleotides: TGTGCCAGCAGTGAAGGGACGGGACTAGCGGGGGCACTCTACAATGAGCAGTTCTTC.

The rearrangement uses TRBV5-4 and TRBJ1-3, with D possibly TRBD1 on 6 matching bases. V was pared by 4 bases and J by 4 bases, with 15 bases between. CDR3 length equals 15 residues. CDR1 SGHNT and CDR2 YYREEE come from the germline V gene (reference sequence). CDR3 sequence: CASSASSGAGNTIYF. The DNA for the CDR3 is TGTGCCAGCAGCGCCAGTTCAGGGGCCGGAAACACCATATATTTT.

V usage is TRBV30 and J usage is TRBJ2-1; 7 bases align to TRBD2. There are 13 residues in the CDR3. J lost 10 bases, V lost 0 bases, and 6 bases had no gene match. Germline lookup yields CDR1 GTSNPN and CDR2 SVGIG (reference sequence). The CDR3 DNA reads TGTGCCTGGAGTGTACTAACCGGGAGGGAGCAGTTCTTC. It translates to CAWSVLTGREQFF.

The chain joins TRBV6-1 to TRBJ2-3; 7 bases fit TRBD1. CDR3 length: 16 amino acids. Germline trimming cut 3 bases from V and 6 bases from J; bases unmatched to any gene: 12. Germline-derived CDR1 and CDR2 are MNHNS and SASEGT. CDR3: CASSDVGGGGQDTQYF. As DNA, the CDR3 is TGTGCCAGCAGTGATGTAGGGGGCGGTGGGCAGGATACGCAGTATTTT.

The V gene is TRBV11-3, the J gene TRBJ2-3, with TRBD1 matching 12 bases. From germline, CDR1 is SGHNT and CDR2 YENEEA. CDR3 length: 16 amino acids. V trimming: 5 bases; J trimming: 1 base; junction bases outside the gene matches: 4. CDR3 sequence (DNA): TGTGCCAGCAGCCCGGGACAGGGGGCGGGCACAGATACGCAGTATTTT. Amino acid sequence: CASSPGQGAGTDTQYF.

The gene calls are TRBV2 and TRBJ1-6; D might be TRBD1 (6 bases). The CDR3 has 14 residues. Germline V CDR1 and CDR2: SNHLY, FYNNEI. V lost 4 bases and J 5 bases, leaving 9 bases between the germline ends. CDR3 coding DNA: TGTGCCAGCAGTGGTAGGGGGAATAATTCACCCCTCCACTTT. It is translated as CASSGRGNNSPLHF.

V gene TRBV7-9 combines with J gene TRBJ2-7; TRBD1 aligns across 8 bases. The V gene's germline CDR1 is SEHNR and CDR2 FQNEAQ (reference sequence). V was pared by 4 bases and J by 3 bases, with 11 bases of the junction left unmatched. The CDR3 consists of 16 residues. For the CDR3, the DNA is TGTGCCAGCAGCTCAATCGACAGGGGTCATCTCTACGAGCAGTACTTC. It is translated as CASSSIDRGHLYEQYF.

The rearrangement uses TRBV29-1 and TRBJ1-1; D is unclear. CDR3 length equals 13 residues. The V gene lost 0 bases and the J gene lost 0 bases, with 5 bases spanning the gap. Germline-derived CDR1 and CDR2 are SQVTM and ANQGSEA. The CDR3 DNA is TGCAGCGTTGAAGATCTTATGAACACTGAAGCTTTCTTT. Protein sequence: CSVEDLMNTEAFF.

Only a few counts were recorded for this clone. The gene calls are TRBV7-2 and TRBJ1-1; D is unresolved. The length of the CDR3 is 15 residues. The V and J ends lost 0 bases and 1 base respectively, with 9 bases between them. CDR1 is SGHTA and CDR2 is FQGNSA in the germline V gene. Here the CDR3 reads CASSLAAHQNTEAFF. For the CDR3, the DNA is TGTGCCAGCAGCTTAGCAGCCCACCAGAACACTGAAGCTTTCTTT.

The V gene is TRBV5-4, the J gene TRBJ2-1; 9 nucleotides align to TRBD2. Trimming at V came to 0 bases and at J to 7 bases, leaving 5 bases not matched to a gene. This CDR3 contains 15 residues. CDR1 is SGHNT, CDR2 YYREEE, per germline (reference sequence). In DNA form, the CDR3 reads TGTGCCAGCAGCTTGGGACTAGCGGACGGTAATGAGCAGTTCTTC. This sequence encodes CASSLGLADGNEQFF.

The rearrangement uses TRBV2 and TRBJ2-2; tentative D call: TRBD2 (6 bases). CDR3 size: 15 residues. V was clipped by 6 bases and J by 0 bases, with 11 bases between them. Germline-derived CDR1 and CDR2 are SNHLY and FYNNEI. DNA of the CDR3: TGTGCCAGCAGGAAAGGGACTGCGAACACCGGGGAGCTGTTTTTT. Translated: CASRKGTANTGELFF.

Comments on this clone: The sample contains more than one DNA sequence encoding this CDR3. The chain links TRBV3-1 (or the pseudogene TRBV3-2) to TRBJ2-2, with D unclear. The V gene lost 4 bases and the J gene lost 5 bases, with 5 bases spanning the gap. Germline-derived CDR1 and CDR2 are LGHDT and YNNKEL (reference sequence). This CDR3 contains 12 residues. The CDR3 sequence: CASSRGTGELFF. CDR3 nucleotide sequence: TGTGCCAGCAGCCGAGGAACCGGGGAGCTGTTTTTT.

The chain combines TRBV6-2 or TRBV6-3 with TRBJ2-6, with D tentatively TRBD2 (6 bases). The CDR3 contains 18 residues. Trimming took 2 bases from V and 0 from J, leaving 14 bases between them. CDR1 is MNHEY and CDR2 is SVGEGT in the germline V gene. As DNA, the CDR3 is TGTGCCAGCAGTTACGAACCGGGGGTTAACTCTGGGGCCAACGTCCTGACTTTC. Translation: CASSYEPGVNSGANVLTF.